The entry below describes one T cell receptor (beta chain). Its matching antigen is unknown. Sequencing used immunoSEQ multiplex PCR; TCRdb keeps in-frame clones, though not all of them. The sample shows tens of thousands of clones, about 81% of them seen only once. These data are taken from a study of STAT3 mutations in large granular lymphocyte leukemia. The wider study: More than half of T-LGLL patients received immunosuppressive therapy.

Findings and limits, study-wide: In several patients, dominant TCR clone burden exceeded STAT3 mutant burden. Every T-LGLL patient had at least one immunodominant TCRbeta clonotype.

Sequenced material: PBMCs. This clonotype was obtained from a human donor with T large granular lymphocyte leukemia. Some clones in this sample may be carry-over from other donors' samples.

The CDR3 loop reads CATSRDTMLVSSHTQYF. The CDR3 region has the DNA TGTGCCACCAGCAGAGATACCATGCTCGTTAGTTCTCATACGCAGTATTTT. The chain uses TRBV15 and TRBJ2-3; D is uncertain. CDR1 is LNHNV and CDR2 is YYDKDF in the germline V gene (reference sequence). V was clipped by 0 bases and J by 7 bases, with 20 bases between them. There are 17 residues in the CDR3.